Listed below are T cell receptor beta chains from one sample, sequenced in a study of T cell responses to AZD1222 COVID-19 vaccine. Method: immunoSEQ multiplex PCR; TCRdb's copy keeps in-frame clones and lacks some. The repertoire includes over 95,000 clones, roughly 88% of them detected once, and 2.8% sits in the top ten. Material: peripheral blood, obtained on day 0 of AZD1222 vaccination. The receptors here all came from an adult in good health. Each CDR3 is given with its conserved first and last residue. A D gene is named only where the DNA matches it firmly. A row's size may be missing; if present it is once, few, many or a size class.

v_gene: TRBV9
abundance: .
d_gene: TRBD1
j_gene: TRBJ2-5
CDR3nt: TGTGCCAGCAGCGCCGGGACAGGTTACCAAGAGACCCAGTACTTC
CDR3aa: CASSAGTGYQETQYF

v_gene: TRBV12-3/TRBV12-4
abundance: .
d_gene: .
j_gene: TRBJ2-2
CDR3nt: TGTGCCAGCAGCCCCACTAGCTTGACGGAGCTGTTTTTT
CDR3aa: CASSPTSLTELFF

v_gene: TRBV10-3
abundance: .
d_gene: TRBD2
j_gene: TRBJ2-3
CDR3nt: TGTGCCATCAGTGAGTCGGGACTAGCGGAGGCAACAGATACGCAGTATTTT
CDR3aa: CAISESGLAEATDTQYF

v_gene: TRBV29-1
abundance: .
d_gene: .
j_gene: TRBJ1-2
CDR3nt: TGCAGCGTTCACAGGGCGTATGGCTACACCTTC
CDR3aa: CSVHRAYGYTF

v_gene: TRBV19
abundance: .
d_gene: TRBD1
j_gene: TRBJ1-1
CDR3nt: TGTGCCAGGAGCTCGGGACAGGAGGGCGAAAAAGCTTTCTTT
CDR3aa: CARSSGQEGEKAFF

v_gene: TRBV2
abundance: .
d_gene: .
j_gene: TRBJ2-5
CDR3nt: TGTGCCAGCAGTGACTCGGCGGGATACCAAGAGACCCAGTACTTC
CDR3aa: CASSDSAGYQETQYF

v_gene: TRBV15
abundance: .
d_gene: .
j_gene: TRBJ2-3
CDR3nt: TGTGCCACCAGCAGAGGGGAGGTCACAGATACGCAGTATTTT
CDR3aa: CATSRGEVTDTQYF

v_gene: TRBV5-8
abundance: once
d_gene: .
j_gene: TRBJ1-5
CDR3nt: TGTGCCAGCAGCTTGTTCGGGGGTAATCAGCCCCAGCATTTT
CDR3aa: CASSLFGGNQPQHF

v_gene: TRBV28
abundance: .
d_gene: .
j_gene: TRBJ1-5
CDR3nt: TGTGCCAGCAGTTTAGGACAACATTATCAGCCCCAGCATTTT
CDR3aa: CASSLGQHYQPQHF

v_gene: TRBV12-3/TRBV12-4
abundance: .
d_gene: .
j_gene: TRBJ1-2
CDR3nt: TGTGCCAGCAGTTTACAGGCCGGCTACACCTTC
CDR3aa: CASSLQAGYTF

v_gene: TRBV6-5
abundance: .
d_gene: .
j_gene: TRBJ2-3
CDR3nt: TGTGCCAGCAGTTTGACCCGAATTCCCACAGATACGCAGTATTTT
CDR3aa: CASSLTRIPTDTQYF

v_gene: TRBV10-3
abundance: .
d_gene: TRBD2
j_gene: TRBJ2-7
CDR3nt: TGTGCCATGAGCGGGAGTACCTACGAGCAGTACTTC
CDR3aa: CAMSGSTYEQYF

v_gene: TRBV15
abundance: .
d_gene: .
j_gene: TRBJ2-7
CDR3nt: TGTGCCACCAGCAGAGACCGGGGACACCACTCCTACGAGCAGTACTTC
CDR3aa: CATSRDRGHHSYEQYF

v_gene: TRBV9
abundance: .
d_gene: .
j_gene: TRBJ1-4
CDR3nt: TGTGCCAGCAGCGAGGTAGGGGCGCGGGGCGAAAAACTGTTTTTT
CDR3aa: CASSEVGARGEKLFF

v_gene: TRBV9
abundance: once
d_gene: .
j_gene: TRBJ2-7
CDR3nt: TGTGCCAGCAGCGTAGACGTGAGCTCCTACGAGCAGTACTTC
CDR3aa: CASSVDVSSYEQYF

v_gene: TRBV3-1/TRBV3-2
abundance: .
d_gene: .
j_gene: TRBJ1-4
CDR3nt: TGTGCCAGCAGCCAAGAAGTAATGGACGAAAAACTGTTTTTT
CDR3aa: CASSQEVMDEKLFF

v_gene: TRBV18
abundance: .
d_gene: .
j_gene: TRBJ1-2
CDR3nt: TGTGCCAGCTCACCACCCTCCAGGGTCGATTCTTCGGGCTACACCTTC
CDR3aa: CASSPPSRVDSSGYTF

v_gene: TRBV5-1
abundance: .
d_gene: .
j_gene: TRBJ1-4
CDR3nt: TGCGCCAGCAGCTTGCTCGGGGGAGTTGCAACTAATGAAAAACTGTTTTTT
CDR3aa: CASSLLGGVATNEKLFF

v_gene: TRBV19
abundance: .
d_gene: .
j_gene: TRBJ2-3
CDR3nt: TGTGCCAGTACCAGCCCGGGTGGCACAGATACGCAGTATTTT
CDR3aa: CASTSPGGTDTQYF

v_gene: TRBV10-3
abundance: .
d_gene: .
j_gene: TRBJ1-4
CDR3nt: TGTGCCATCAGTGATGGACAGAATGAAAAACTGTTTTTT
CDR3aa: CAISDGQNEKLFF

v_gene: TRBV2
abundance: .
d_gene: .
j_gene: TRBJ1-2
CDR3nt: TGTGCCAGCAAACCAGACCTCTATGGCTACACCTTC
CDR3aa: CASKPDLYGYTF

v_gene: TRBV11-2
abundance: once
d_gene: .
j_gene: TRBJ2-7
CDR3nt: TGTGCCAGCAGCTTAGTGAACTACGAGCAGTACTTC
CDR3aa: CASSLVNYEQYF

v_gene: TRBV6-5
abundance: .
d_gene: .
j_gene: TRBJ2-7
CDR3nt: TGTGCCAGCAGTTACTCGTCCGGGTTTTCCTACGAGCAGTACTTC
CDR3aa: CASSYSSGFSYEQYF

v_gene: TRBV14
abundance: once
d_gene: .
j_gene: TRBJ2-1
CDR3nt: TGTGCCAGCAGCCAAGACAGAACCTACTCCTACAATGAGCAGTTCTTC
CDR3aa: CASSQDRTYSYNEQFF

v_gene: TRBV9
abundance: .
d_gene: .
j_gene: TRBJ1-4
CDR3nt: TGTGCCAGCAGCGTAGATGAGGGGAAGGGTGAAAAACTGTTTTTT
CDR3aa: CASSVDEGKGEKLFF

v_gene: TRBV5-1
abundance: .
d_gene: TRBD2
j_gene: TRBJ2-2
CDR3nt: TGCGCCATCCCCAGGGAGGGGTCAAACACCGGGGAGCTGTTTTTT
CDR3aa: CAIPREGSNTGELFF